These T cell receptor beta chains were read from a single sample in a study of T cell changes during pregnancy in multiple sclerosis. The protocol was immunoSEQ multiplex PCR, while the TCRdb copy is restricted to in-frame clones and leaves out a portion. The sample consists of tens of thousands of clones, about 90% of them appearing once. This specimen was CD8+ T cells from peripheral blood mononuclear cells, taken after pregnancy. These receptors came from a female donor with multiple sclerosis, enrolled in a pregnancy study. Each CDR3 is given with its conserved first and last residue. A D gene is named only where the DNA matches it firmly. Part of the rows lack a size; the others show once, few, many or a class for expanded clones.

clone_size	j_call	v_call	d_call	cdr3_aa	cdr3_nt
few	TRBJ2-7	TRBV5-1	-	CASSFLQGVLYEQYF	TGCGCCAGCAGCTTTTTGCAGGGCGTTCTCTACGAGCAGTACTTC
-	TRBJ1-4	TRBV28	TRBD1	CASIPRDRGLGKLFF	TGTGCCAGCATCCCTCGGGACAGGGGTCTCGGAAAACTGTTTTTT
few	TRBJ2-3	TRBV4-1	-	CASSPLAVPAPDTQYF	TGCGCCAGCAGCCCTTTAGCGGTCCCTGCCCCAGATACGCAGTATTTT
-	TRBJ2-1	TRBV19	-	CASSLPVSSYNEQFF	TGTGCCAGTAGTCTACCGGTGAGCTCCTACAATGAGCAGTTCTTC
-	TRBJ2-1	TRBV5-1	-	CASSASLRSSYNEQFF	TGCGCCAGCAGCGCCTCCTTGCGAAGCTCCTACAATGAGCAGTTCTTC
-	TRBJ2-2	TRBV4-1	-	CASSQDPAGELFF	TGCGCCAGCAGCCAAGACCCCGCCGGGGAGCTGTTTTTT
-	TRBJ1-4	TRBV7-9	-	CASSPGQSNEKLFF	TGTGCCAGCAGCCCCGGACAGAGTAATGAAAAACTGTTTTTT
-	TRBJ2-1	TRBV2	TRBD2	CASSEWLAGGYNEQFF	TGTGCCAGCAGTGAGTGGCTAGCGGGAGGGTACAATGAGCAGTTCTTC
-	TRBJ2-7	TRBV5-6	TRBD1	CASSGGQETYEQYF	TGTGCCAGCAGCGGGGGACAGGAAACCTACGAGCAGTACTTC
-	TRBJ2-1	TRBV6-5	TRBD2	CASSRGTSGSNEQFF	TGTGCCAGCAGCCGAGGGACTAGCGGAAGCAATGAGCAGTTCTTC
many	TRBJ1-5	TRBV11-2	-	CASSLQGYQPQHF	TGTGCCAGCAGCTTACAGGGTTATCAGCCCCAGCATTTT
-	TRBJ2-7	TRBV7-2	TRBD1	CASSLPPTGAVEQYF	TGTGCCAGCAGCCTACCTCCGACAGGGGCGGTGGAGCAGTACTTC
-	TRBJ1-5	TRBV7-2	TRBD1	CASSSDRNQPQHF	TGTGCCAGCAGCTCGGACAGGAATCAGCCCCAGCATTTT
once	TRBJ2-1	TRBV7-6	TRBD1	CASSLVRILCRGCWDEQFF	TGTGCCAGCAGCTTAGTGAGGATTTTGTGCAGGGGGTGCTGGGATGAGCAGTTCTTC
-	TRBJ2-5	TRBV27	-	CASSLIQGQETQYF	TGTGCCAGCAGTCTTATTCAGGGACAAGAGACCCAGTACTTC
-	TRBJ2-3	TRBV28	TRBD2	CASSTSGSGDTQYF	TGTGCCAGCAGCACTAGCGGGAGCGGAGATACGCAGTATTTT
-	TRBJ2-7	TRBV6-5	TRBD1	CASSYSGTGSYEQYF	TGTGCCAGCAGTTACTCCGGGACAGGAAGCTACGAGCAGTACTTC
-	TRBJ2-1	TRBV9	TRBD2	CASSVEVVAGPSYNEQFF	TGTGCCAGCAGCGTAGAGGTGGTAGCGGGACCCTCCTACAATGAGCAGTTCTTC
once	TRBJ2-2	TRBV7-9	TRBD2	CASSLTSGINTGELFF	TGTGCCAGCAGCTTGACTAGCGGGATTAACACCGGGGAGCTGTTTTTT
-	TRBJ1-2	TRBV5-6	TRBD1	CASSSQGAWGYTF	TGTGCCAGCAGCTCCCAGGGGGCCTGGGGCTACACCTTC
few	TRBJ1-3	TRBV5-4	-	CASSLDNSGNTIYF	TGTGCCAGCAGCTTGGACAACTCTGGAAACACCATATATTTT
-	TRBJ1-5	TRBV27	TRBD1	CASSLTGGNQPQHF	TGTGCCAGCAGTCTGACAGGGGGCAATCAGCCCCAGCATTTT
-	TRBJ2-3	TRBV28	TRBD1	CASSPSRDRGTDTQYF	TGTGCCAGCAGCCCTTCGCGGGACAGGGGCACAGATACGCAGTATTTT
-	TRBJ2-1	TRBV28	-	CASTSVRGPITRNEQFF	TGTGCCAGCACTTCCGTTAGGGGTCCGATTACGCGGAATGAGCAGTTCTTC